The 17 T cell receptor beta chains below come from one sample, sequenced in a study of blood T cell repertoires in COVID-19 (dated by TCRdb to 2018 to 2020). Receptor libraries were prepared by the immunoSEQ multiplex PCR assay. The immuneACCESS repertoire file appears here via TCRdb, limited to in-frame rearrangements. These files lack a portion of the clones; in checked studies, under half of the deficit traces to unresolved V genes, and the cause of the others is not known. Recorded for this sample are a few hundred thousand clones; about 90% of them occurred a single time. The ten most abundant clones make up 2.1% of the sample. The specimen was peripheral blood. The receptor source for this set is an older woman with COVID-19, enrolled during active disease.

This clone was seen only once. V usage is TRBV7-2 and J usage is TRBJ1-1; 11 positions agree with TRBD1. V gave up 4 bases and J gave up 3 bases; unmatched junction bases: 4. Germline V gene lookup returns CDR1 SGHTA and CDR2 FQGNSA. The CDR3 is 15 amino acids. The CDR3: CASSWDRGFYTEAFF. The CDR3 DNA follows: TGTGCCAGCAGCTGGGACAGGGGGTTTTACACTGAAGCTTTCTTT. Filled out from reference TRBV7-2 and TRBJ1-1, the complete variable domain reads GAGVSQSPSNKVTEKGKDVELRCDPISGHTALYWYRQSLGQGLEFLIYFQGNSAPDKSGLPSDRFSAERTGGSVSTLTIQRTQQEDSAVYLCASSWDRGFYTEAFFGQGTRLTVV.

CDR3 coding DNA: TGTGCCAGCAGCCAGCGGGCAGTCGACCTTTTCAGAGTGGGGGAGCTGTTTTTT. It translates to CASSQRAVDLFRVGELFF. The J gene is TRBJ2-2, the V gene TRBV3-1 (or the pseudogene TRBV3-2), with D possibly TRBD2 on 5 matching bases. Germline lookup yields CDR1 LGHDT and CDR2 YNNKEL (reference sequence). The V end lost 3 bases, the J end lost 8 bases, and 25 bases lay between the germline ends. This CDR3 spans 18 amino acids.

V gene TRBV5-5 combines with J gene TRBJ1-2; D gene uncertain. Germline V gene sequence: CDR1 SGHKS, CDR2 YYEKEE (reference sequence). The V end lost 4 bases, the J end lost 8 bases, and 12 bases lay between the germline ends. The CDR3 runs 12 residues. CDR3 sequence (DNA): TGTGCCAGCAGCCCCTCTTCCCCCGGCTACACCTTC. Protein sequence: CASSPSSPGYTF.

This chain connects TRBV7-2 to TRBJ2-7; a weak D match, TRBD1 (5 bases). The CDR3 extends over 13 amino acids. Per the germline V gene, CDR1 is SGHTA and CDR2 is FQGNSA. Trimming pared 5 bases from V and 3 bases from J, leaving 11 bases between. In DNA, the CDR3 is TGTGCCAGCAGCCCCCACAGGCTCTACGAGCAGTACTTC. Translation gives CASSPHRLYEQYF.

The chain is built from TRBV7-9 and TRBJ1-1, with D possibly matching TRBD1 (6 bases). The CDR3 totals 15 residues. Per the germline V gene, CDR1 is SEHNR and CDR2 is FQNEAQ (reference sequence). Trimming removed 2 bases at V and 7 bases at J, with 17 bases between. CDR3 DNA sequence: TGTGCCAGCAGCTTACAGCGGGGGCGATTGGGTGAAGCTTTCTTT. Translating it yields CASSLQRGRLGEAFF.

CDR3 region: CASRGGSYNEQFF. CDR3 in DNA: TGTGCCAGCAGGGGGGGTTCCTACAATGAGCAGTTCTTC. This chain connects TRBV28 to TRBJ2-1; a possible D gene is TRBD2 (6 bases). The germline V gene has CDR1 MDHEN and CDR2 SYDVKM. The CDR3 sequence is 13 residues long. Trimming stripped 6 bases from V and 1 base from J, with 7 bases between.

The rearrangement links TRBV7-2 to TRBJ2-1, with D possibly TRBD2 on 7 matching bases. Germline assignment: CDR1 SGHTA and CDR2 FQGNSA. This CDR3 spans 15 amino acids. Trimming removed 1 base from V and 7 bases from J, with 14 bases in between. Here the CDR3 reads CASSLGGGRLNEQFF. CDR3 in DNA: TGTGCCAGCAGCTTAGGGGGGGGCCGGCTGAATGAGCAGTTCTTC.

V is TRBV7-3 and J is TRBJ2-7; perhaps TRBD1 as D (5 bases). The CDR3 is 14 amino acids. Germline V lookup: CDR1 SGHTA, CDR2 FQGTGA. Trimming stripped 2 bases from V and 6 bases from J, with 14 bases between. DNA for the CDR3: TGTGCCAGCAGCTTAGGTTCCGTTGGGGCCGAGCAGTACTTC. Amino acids: CASSLGSVGAEQYF.

This chain uses TRBV29-1 with TRBJ1-2; 9 bases map to TRBD1. Per the germline V gene, CDR1 is SQVTM and CDR2 is ANQGSEA. The V segment lost 4 bases and the J segment 6 bases; nucleotides outside the gene matches: 9. The CDR3 runs 14 residues. The CDR3 region is CSVGGTGMWDGYTF. The CDR3 region has the DNA TGCAGCGTTGGGGGGACAGGGATGTGGGATGGCTACACCTTC. The whole variable domain, filled in from reference TRBV29-1 and TRBJ1-2, reads SAVISQKPSRDICQRGTSLTIQCQVDSQVTMMFWYRQQPGQSLTLIATANQGSEATYESGFVIDKFPISRPNLTFSTLTVSNMSPEDSSIYLCSVGGTGMWDGYTFGSGTRLTVV.

The chain joins TRBV7-2 to TRBJ2-2; 11 nucleotides agree with TRBD1. In germline, CDR1 is SGHTA, CDR2 FQGNSA. This CDR3 has 15 residues. With 2 bases clipped from V and 6 bases from J, the junction kept 2 bases outside the gene matches. The CDR3 sequence is CASSLQDRGPGELFF. CDR3 in DNA: TGTGCCAGCAGCTTACAGGACAGGGGGCCCGGGGAGCTGTTTTTT.

In its sample, this clone was seen once. The chain carries TRBV7-9 and TRBJ1-2, with 9 bases matching TRBD1. Looked up from germline, CDR1 is SEHNR and CDR2 is FQNEAQ (reference sequence). Losses at the gene ends were 8 bases for V and 3 bases for J; bases not matched to a gene: 13. This CDR3 spans 16 amino acids. CDR3 sequence: CASGDTGTGIDYGYTF. In nucleotides, the CDR3 is TGTGCCAGCGGCGACACCGGGACAGGGATTGACTATGGCTACACCTTC.

The V gene is TRBV7-8, the J gene TRBJ2-7; 9 bases are shared with TRBD1. The CDR3 has 15 amino acids. Germline V gene data show CDR1 as SGHVS and CDR2 as FQNEAQ. Losses at the gene ends were 4 bases for V and 0 bases for J; bases not matched to a gene: 4. CDR3 coding DNA: TGTGCCAGCAGCTCACAGGGGGCGAGCTCCTACGAGCAGTACTTC. It yields the protein CASSSQGASSYEQYF.

V and J are TRBV5-4 and TRBJ1-1; no definite D call. The germline V gene has CDR1 SGHNT and CDR2 YYREEE (reference sequence). The CDR3 extends over 17 amino acids. V was trimmed by 0 bases and J by 4 bases, leaving 19 bases between them. CDR3 in DNA: TGTGCCAGCAGCTTGGGTGCAGTGACTTCTATGGTCACTGAAGCTTTCTTT. Protein sequence: CASSLGAVTSMVTEAFF.

The chain employs TRBV27 and TRBJ2-2; possible D gene TRBD2, 7 bases. The germline V gene has CDR1 MNHEY and CDR2 SMNVEV (reference sequence). The CDR3 is made up of 19 amino acids. V lost 5 bases, J lost 6 bases, and 28 bases lay in between. The CDR3 DNA reads as TGTGCCAGCAGTATCGGCAGGGGCGGGGGACCCGATCTTTCCGGGGAGCTGTTTTTT. This translates into CASSIGRGGGPDLSGELFF.

This chain uses TRBV7-9 with TRBJ1-1, with 7 bases aligning to TRBD1. V trimming: 4 bases; J trimming: 11 bases; junction bases outside the gene matches: 10. Germline V gives CDR1 SEHNR, CDR2 FQNEAQ (reference sequence). The CDR3 covers 13 residues. This CDR3 is CASSSDRTRGAFF. The CDR3 coding sequence is TGTGCCAGCAGCTCTGACAGGACCAGGGGGGCTTTCTTT. Together with reference TRBV7-9 and TRBJ1-1, the CDR3 gives the full variable domain: DTGVSQNPRHKITKRGQNVTFRCDPISEHNRLYWYRQTLGQGPEFLTYFQNEAQLEKSRLLSDRFSAERPKGSFSTLEIQRTEQGDSAMYLCASSSDRTRGAFFGQGTRLTVV.

In DNA, the CDR3 is TGTGCCAGCAGCTCCTTGAACACCGGGGAGCTGTTTTTT. Protein product: CASSSLNTGELFF. The chain uses TRBV9 and TRBJ2-2, with D unresolved. The V gene's germline CDR1 is SGDLS and CDR2 YYNGEE. The V end lost 4 bases, the J end lost 1 base, and 5 bases lay between the germline ends. The CDR3 totals 13 residues.

The CDR3 coding sequence is TGTGCCAGCAGCGTAGATAGCGGCAATCAGCCCCAGCATTTT. Translated, it gives CASSVDSGNQPQHF. The chain uses TRBV9 and TRBJ1-5; no clear D. The CDR3 is 14 residues long. Per the germline V gene, CDR1 is SGDLS and CDR2 is YYNGEE. V lost 0 bases and J lost 2, with 6 bases in between.